These 6 T cell receptor beta chains were sequenced from one sample in a study of OX40 agonist ivuxolimab in advanced cancers. Clones were sequenced by immunoSEQ multiplex PCR, and TCRdb holds only the in-frame ones, with some missing. The table lists about 46,000 clones, roughly 84% of them singletons. The sequencing used CD4+ or CD8+ T cells sorted from blood, collected in a trial of the OX40 agonist ivuxolimab. The receptors shown here come from an adult with an advanced solid tumor such as melanoma, head and neck, liver or kidney cancer.

This chain connects TRBV7-2 to TRBJ2-1, with 9 bases matching TRBD2. This CDR3 spans 16 amino acids. V trimming: 5 bases; J trimming: 4 bases; junction bases outside the gene matches: 9. Germline V gene sequence: CDR1 SGHTA, CDR2 FQGNSA. The DNA for the CDR3 is TGTGCCAGCAGCGCAGCCGGGACTAGCCTTTACAATGAGCAGTTCTTC. Translating it yields CASSAAGTSLYNEQFF.

In nucleotides, the CDR3 is TGCGCCAGCAGCCAATTATACGGGGGGGGCGCGCTGACTGAAGCTTTCTTT. Its protein product is CASSQLYGGGALTEAFF. The chain recombines TRBV4-1 with TRBJ1-1, with D perhaps TRBD1 (6 bases). The germline V gene encodes CDR1 MGHRA and CDR2 YSYEKL. This CDR3 contains 17 residues. The V end lost 2 bases, the J end lost 5 bases, and 21 bases lay between the germline ends.

This sequence joins TRBV9 and TRBJ2-5; no definite D call. V shed 6 bases and J shed 0 bases, with 9 bases lying between them. The CDR3 is 13 residues long. Per the germline V gene, CDR1 is SGDLS and CDR2 is YYNGEE. The DNA of the CDR3 is TGTGCCAGCACCGGCCCCGACCAAGAGACCCAGTACTTC. This sequence encodes CASTGPDQETQYF.

The chain uses TRBV19 and TRBJ1-6; no clear D gene. The V end was cut by 6 bases, the J end by 9 bases, with 12 bases between. The V gene's germline CDR1 is LNHDA and CDR2 SQIVND (reference sequence). The CDR3 contains 13 residues. The CDR3 loop reads CASSSLLGSPLHF. CDR3 nucleotides: TGTGCCAGTAGCTCCCTGCTGGGTTCACCCCTCCACTTT.

This clone was recorded a few times. The V and J genes are TRBV27 and TRBJ1-3; a possible D gene is TRBD1 (5 bases). Trimming stripped 2 bases from V and 2 bases from J, with 10 bases between. Looked up from germline, CDR1 is MNHEY and CDR2 is SMNVEV (reference sequence). This CDR3 has 15 amino acids. The CDR3 region is CASSLKGVAGNTIYF. CDR3 nucleotide sequence: TGTGCCAGCAGTTTAAAAGGGGTCGCTGGAAACACCATATATTTT.

The chain carries TRBV2 and TRBJ1-2, with D possibly TRBD1 on 5 matching bases. Between the trimmed V and J ends, which lost 3 bases and 4 bases, there was a span of 18 bases. The germline V gene has CDR1 SNHLY and CDR2 FYNNEI. The CDR3 extends over 16 amino acids. The CDR3 sequence: CASSDSSGVPPYGYTF. As DNA, the CDR3 is TGTGCCAGCAGTGATTCTTCGGGGGTCCCTCCCTATGGCTACACCTTC.